This entry lists 25 T cell receptor beta chains sequenced from one sample in a study of CD8 T cells in Susac syndrome. The RNA input was roughly 0.45 to 1 ug, and it was reverse transcribed with random hexamers. MiXCR, applied by TCRdb to the immunoSEQ multiplex PCR reads, yields one record per CDR3 protein. The sample records 200,000 or so distinct CDR3 sequences, roughly 92% being singletons. The sequencing sample was made of CD8+ T cells from PBMCs. These receptors came from a human donor with multiple sclerosis.

The rearrangement uses TRBV7-9 and TRBJ2-2; D is tentatively TRBD1 or TRBD2 (5 bases each). This CDR3 has 18 amino acids. Germline-derived CDR1 and CDR2 are SEHNR and FQNEAQ (reference sequence). V gave up 1 base and J gave up 1 base, with 16 bases separating them. CDR3 nucleotide sequence: TGTGCCAGCAGCTTAGGTTGGGCCGGGACGGTGAACACCGGGGAGCTGTTTTTT. Translating gives CASSLGWAGTVNTGELFF. Full variable domain (outside the CDR3, taken from reference TRBV7-9 and TRBJ2-2): DTGVSQNPRHKITKRGQNVTFRCDPISEHNRLYWYRQTLGQGPEFLTYFQNEAQLEKSRLLSDRFSAERPKGSFSTLEIQRTEQGDSAMYLCASSLGWAGTVNTGELFFGEGSRLTVL.

In its sample, this clonotype was seen once. The chain recombines TRBV19 with TRBJ2-1, with TRBD2 identical over 8 bases. CDR1 is LNHDA, CDR2 SQIVND, per germline (reference sequence). This CDR3 has 15 amino acids. V lost 5 bases to trimming and J lost 6 bases; unmatched junction nucleotides: 9. Here the CDR3 reads CASSPSGGPFNEQFF. The CDR3 coding sequence is TGTGCCAGTAGTCCGAGCGGGGGTCCCTTCAATGAGCAGTTCTTC.

This chain links TRBV7-2 with TRBJ2-7; no clear D gene. The CDR3 has 13 amino acids. Germline CDR1 SGHTA, CDR2 FQGNSA. Trimming left V 1 base short and J 3 bases short, with 7 bases between. The CDR3 DNA sequence: TGTGCCAGCAGCTTAGACCACGGCTACGAGCAGTACTTC. It specifies CASSLDHGYEQYF.

The genes are TRBV20-1 and TRBJ2-4, with D hard to call. This CDR3 comprises 10 residues. The V gene's germline CDR1 is DFQATT and CDR2 SNEGSKA (reference sequence). V was pared by 1 base and J by 10 bases, with 5 bases between. CDR3 sequence: CSARVGIQYF. The CDR3 DNA reads TGCAGTGCTAGAGTGGGTATTCAGTACTTC.

This clonotype is a singleton in its sample. The genes are TRBV13 and TRBJ1-1; maybe TRBD1 (5 bases). Germline lookup yields CDR1 PRHDT and CDR2 FYEKMQ (reference sequence). V lost 3 bases, J lost 0 bases, and 14 bases lay in between. There are 16 residues in the CDR3. The CDR3 loop is CASSLGSGLMNTEAFF. The DNA for the CDR3 is TGTGCCAGCAGCTTGGGTTCAGGGCTCATGAACACTGAAGCTTTCTTT.

This clonotype was found once. This chain connects TRBV4-1 to TRBJ2-7, with TRBD2 identical over 12 bases. The V segment lost 3 bases and the J segment 7 bases; nucleotides outside the gene matches: 10. This CDR3 spans 16 amino acids. CDR1 and CDR2 from the germline V gene are MGHRA and YSYEKL. The CDR3 region has the DNA TGCGCCAGCAGCCAGAGCCCGACTAGCGGGAGTCGAGAGCAGTACTTC. It yields the protein CASSQSPTSGSREQYF.

J is TRBJ1-6 and V is TRBV12-3 or TRBV12-4; D gene ambiguous. With 5 bases removed from V and 7 bases from J, the gap between germline ends came to 12 bases. The CDR3 sequence is 14 residues long. DNA of the CDR3: TGTGCCAGCAGTCAAGGAGGGCCCAATTCACCCCTCCACTTT. Amino acid sequence: CASSQGGPNSPLHF.

The chain joins TRBV30 to TRBJ1-1; a weak D match, TRBD1 (6 bases). Between the trimmed V and J ends, which lost 5 bases and 7 bases, there was a span of 8 bases. This CDR3 region has 10 residues. Germline CDR1 GTSNPN, CDR2 SVGIG (reference sequence). CDR3 DNA: TGTGCCTGGGCAGGGGATGAAGCTTTCTTT. Its protein is CAWAGDEAFF.

The V call is TRBV3-1, the J call TRBJ1-1; D might be TRBD1 (6 bases). CDR1 LGHDT and CDR2 YNNKEL come from the germline V gene (reference sequence). The CDR3 length is 15 residues. Trimming left V 0 bases short and J 11 bases short, with 19 bases between. This chain's CDR3 is CASSQEGGGPLMAFF. The DNA of the CDR3 is TGTGCCAGCAGCCAAGAGGGAGGGGGGCCGCTCATGGCTTTCTTT.

This chain links TRBV4-1 with TRBJ1-3; D uncertain. Trimming shortened V by 0 bases and J by 4 bases, and 7 bases separated the two germline ends. The CDR3 sequence is 14 residues long. The V gene's germline CDR1 is MGHRA and CDR2 YSYEKL. The CDR3 region has the DNA TGCGCCAGCAGCCAAGATGCCAGGGGAAACACCATATATTTT. Protein product: CASSQDARGNTIYF.

This sequence joins TRBV27 and TRBJ1-1, with TRBD1 as a possible D gene (6 bases). There are 12 residues in the CDR3. The germline V and J ends were trimmed by 3 bases and 8 bases, with 10 bases remaining between them. CDR1 MNHEY and CDR2 SMNVEV come from the germline V gene (reference sequence). The CDR3 protein is CASSLRGREAFF. CDR3 DNA sequence: TGTGCCAGCAGTTTGAGGGGGAGGGAAGCTTTCTTT.

There are a few counts of this clonotype. CDR3 protein: CARGEHSDRGPYEQYF. The DNA of the CDR3 is TGTGCCAGGGGAGAACACTCAGACAGGGGACCCTACGAGCAGTACTTC. The chain links TRBV27 to TRBJ2-7; 8 bases match TRBD1. CDR1 and CDR2 (germline): MNHEY, SMNVEV (reference sequence). After removal of 9 bases from V and 2 bases from J, the junction contained 15 bases not matched to a gene. This CDR3 comprises 16 residues.

The V and J genes are TRBV10-3 and TRBJ1-1; D gene uncertain. Germline lookup yields CDR1 ENHRY and CDR2 SYGVKD. V shed 5 bases and J shed 0 bases, with 4 bases lying between them. The CDR3 runs to 12 residues. The CDR3, as DNA: TGTGCCATCAGTCCGGTGAACACTGAAGCTTTCTTT. It is translated as CAISPVNTEAFF.

The chain combines TRBV29-1 with TRBJ1-1; no clear D. Germline lookup yields CDR1 SQVTM and CDR2 ANQGSEA. Trimming shortened V by 2 bases and J by 4 bases, and 17 bases separated the two germline ends. This CDR3 contains 15 residues. The CDR3 loop reads CSVEPSRGSSTEAFF. The CDR3 DNA reads as TGCAGCGTTGAACCGTCACGCGGCTCAAGCACTGAAGCTTTCTTT.

In its sample, this clonotype was seen once. V is TRBV20-1 and J is TRBJ2-7; 11 bases fit TRBD2. CDR1 DFQATT and CDR2 SNEGSKA come from the germline V gene (reference sequence). V dropped 5 bases and J dropped 4; count of bases not matched to a gene: 4. The CDR3 covers 13 residues. The CDR3 here is CSALSGRAYEQYF. The CDR3 DNA reads as TGCAGTGCTCTTAGCGGGAGGGCTTACGAGCAGTACTTC.

The genes are TRBV10-3 and TRBJ1-1; 8 bases fit TRBD1. CDR3 size: 13 residues. The germline V gene has CDR1 ENHRY and CDR2 SYGVKD. V lost 7 bases and J lost 3; bases outside the gene matches: 4. The CDR3 DNA sequence: TGTGCCATCACCGCGACAGGGGACACTGAAGCTTTCTTT. This translates into CAITATGDTEAFF.

The chain has TRBV29-1 and TRBJ2-3, with D possibly being TRBD1 (5 bases). Trimming shortened V by 0 bases and J by 2 bases, and 18 bases separated the two germline ends. The CDR3 loop spans 17 amino acids. Germline CDR1 reads SQVTM; CDR2 reads ANQGSEA. The CDR3 DNA reads as TGCAGCGTTGAAGAGGACCAAGGGGTCCGCCTCACAGATACGCAGTATTTT. Protein product: CSVEEDQGVRLTDTQYF.

The chain has TRBV9 and TRBJ2-3; 8 nucleotides match TRBD1. The length of the CDR3 is 16 residues. Germline V lookup: CDR1 SGDLS, CDR2 YYNGEE. After removal of 0 bases from V and 5 bases from J, the junction contained 8 bases not matched to a gene. Written as DNA, the CDR3 is TGTGCCAGCAGCGTAGGATACAGGGGGAAAGGAGATACGCAGTATTTT. Its translation: CASSVGYRGKGDTQYF.

The table lists this clonotype with a count of one. At one end the junction does not follow the germline gene, possibly because of a read error. V is TRBV7-9 and J is TRBJ1-1; D gene uncertain. Germline-derived CDR1 and CDR2 are SEHNR and FQNEAQ (reference sequence). The CDR3 consists of 14 residues. The CDR3 nucleotides read TGTGCCAGCAGCTTAGGGGGTTACAACACCGAAGCTTTCTTT. This gives the protein CASSLGGYNTEAFF.

The V and J genes are TRBV19 and TRBJ1-1; D is perhaps TRBD1 (6 bases). This CDR3 is built from 13 residues. From germline, CDR1 is LNHDA and CDR2 SQIVND (reference sequence). V was trimmed by 10 bases and J by 4 bases, leaving 16 bases between them. CDR3 DNA: TGTGCCACATCTGGGACACTGGGCACTGAAGCTTTCTTT. Its translation is CATSGTLGTEAFF.

V and J are TRBV12-3 or TRBV12-4 and TRBJ2-3; possibly TRBD1 or TRBD2 for D (6 bases each). This CDR3 is built from 16 residues. V gave up 4 bases and J gave up 0 bases, with 14 bases separating them. The CDR3 reads CASSSDGGPSTDTQYF. CDR3 coding DNA: TGTGCCAGCAGTTCAGACGGGGGCCCTAGCACAGATACGCAGTATTTT.

This clonotype has only one observation. The chain recombines TRBV2 with TRBJ2-3; D gene ambiguous. Trimming removed 5 bases at V and 0 bases at J, with 12 bases between. This CDR3 contains 15 residues. In germline, CDR1 is SNHLY, CDR2 FYNNEI. This chain's CDR3 is CASSSAASSTDTQYF. DNA of the CDR3: TGTGCCAGCAGTTCCGCCGCCTCTAGCACAGATACGCAGTATTTT.

The chain combines TRBV6-5 with TRBJ1-2; TRBD1 might be the D (6 bases). Trimming removed 5 bases at V and 4 bases at J, with 11 bases between. From germline, CDR1 is MNHEY and CDR2 SVGAGI. There are 13 residues in the CDR3. CDR3 amino acids: CASSHRDLYGYTF. The DNA for the CDR3 is TGTGCCAGCAGTCACAGGGACCTCTATGGCTACACCTTC.

In DNA form, the CDR3 reads TGTGCCAGCAGCTTACTCCGAACTGAAGCTTTCTTT. It translates to CASSLLRTEAFF. This chain links TRBV7-9 with TRBJ1-1; D is ambiguous. The V gene's germline CDR1 is SEHNR and CDR2 FQNEAQ (reference sequence). The CDR3 totals 12 residues. Trimming removed 2 bases at V and 5 bases at J, with 6 bases between.

CDR3 coding DNA: TGCGCCAGCAGCCAAGCGCCAATATCCTACGAGCAGTACTTC. This translates into CASSQAPISYEQYF. The rearrangement uses TRBV4-3 and TRBJ2-7; no clear D. The CDR3 length is 14 residues. Germline V lookup: CDR1 LGHNA, CDR2 YSLEER. V was cut by 1 base and J by 1 base, with 8 bases left in between.